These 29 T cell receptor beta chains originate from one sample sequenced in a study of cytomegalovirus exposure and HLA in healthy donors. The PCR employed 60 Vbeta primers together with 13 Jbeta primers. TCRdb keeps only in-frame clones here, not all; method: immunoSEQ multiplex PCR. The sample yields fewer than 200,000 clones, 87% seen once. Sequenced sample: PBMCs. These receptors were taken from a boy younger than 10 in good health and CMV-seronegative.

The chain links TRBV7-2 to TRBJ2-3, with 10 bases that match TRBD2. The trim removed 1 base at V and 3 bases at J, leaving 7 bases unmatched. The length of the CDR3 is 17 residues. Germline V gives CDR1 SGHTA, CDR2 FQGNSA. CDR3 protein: CASSLVASGSYTDTQYF. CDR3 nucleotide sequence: TGTGCCAGCAGCTTAGTCGCTAGCGGGAGTTATACAGATACGCAGTATTTT.

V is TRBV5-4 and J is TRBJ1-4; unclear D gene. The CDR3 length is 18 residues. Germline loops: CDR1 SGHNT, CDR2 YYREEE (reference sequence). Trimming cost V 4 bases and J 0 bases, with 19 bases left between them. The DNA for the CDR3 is TGTGCCAGCAGCCCGTTAATTGAGGGTTCGGCAACTAATGAAAAACTGTTTTTT. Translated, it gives CASSPLIEGSATNEKLFF.

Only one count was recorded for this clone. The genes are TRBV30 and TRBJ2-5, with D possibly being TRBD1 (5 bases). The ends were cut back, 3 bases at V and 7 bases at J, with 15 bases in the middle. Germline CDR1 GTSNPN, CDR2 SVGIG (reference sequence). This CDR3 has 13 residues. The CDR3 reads CAWRNRPDGTQYF. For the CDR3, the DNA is TGTGCCTGGAGGAACAGGCCAGACGGGACCCAGTACTTC.

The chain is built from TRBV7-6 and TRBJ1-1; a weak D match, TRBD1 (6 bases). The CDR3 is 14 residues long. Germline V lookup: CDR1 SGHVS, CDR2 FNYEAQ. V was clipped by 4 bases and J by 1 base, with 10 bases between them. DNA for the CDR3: TGTGCCAGCAGCTCACGGACAGAGAACACTGAAGCTTTCTTT. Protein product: CASSSRTENTEAFF.

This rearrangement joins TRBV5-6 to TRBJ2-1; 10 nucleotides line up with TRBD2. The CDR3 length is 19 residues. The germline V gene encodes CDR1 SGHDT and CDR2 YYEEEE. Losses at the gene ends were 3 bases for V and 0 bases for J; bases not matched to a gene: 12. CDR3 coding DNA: TGTGCCAGCAGCTCTTTAGCGGGGGGCTTATCAACCTCCTACAATGAGCAGTTCTTC. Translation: CASSSLAGGLSTSYNEQFF.

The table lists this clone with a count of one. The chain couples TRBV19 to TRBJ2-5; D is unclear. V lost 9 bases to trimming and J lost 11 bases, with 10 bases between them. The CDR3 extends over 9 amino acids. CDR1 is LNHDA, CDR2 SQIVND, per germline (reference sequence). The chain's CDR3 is CASVTEQYF. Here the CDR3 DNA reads TGTGCCAGCGTTACAGAGCAGTACTTC.

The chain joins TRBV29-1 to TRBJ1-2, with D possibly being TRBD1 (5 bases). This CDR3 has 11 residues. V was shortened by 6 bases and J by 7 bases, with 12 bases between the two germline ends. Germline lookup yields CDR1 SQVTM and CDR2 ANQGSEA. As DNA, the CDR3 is TGCAGCGTCACGCAGGGAGGTGGCTACACCTTC. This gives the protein CSVTQGGGYTF.

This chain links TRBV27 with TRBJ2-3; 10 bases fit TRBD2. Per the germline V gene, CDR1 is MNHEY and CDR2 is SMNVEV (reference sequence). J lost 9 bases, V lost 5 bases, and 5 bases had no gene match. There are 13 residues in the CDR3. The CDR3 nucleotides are TGTGCCAGCAGTCCAGCGGGAGGGCGCACGCAGTATTTT. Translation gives CASSPAGGRTQYF.

DNA for the CDR3: TGTGCCAGTAGTATTGGACAGGTCGGTGGTGACACTGAAGCTTTCTTT. It yields the protein CASSIGQVGGDTEAFF. The chain uses TRBV19 and TRBJ1-1; 7 nucleotides line up with TRBD1. In germline, CDR1 is LNHDA, CDR2 SQIVND (reference sequence). The CDR3 has 16 residues. V was pared by 3 bases and J by 3 bases, with 10 bases of the junction left unmatched.

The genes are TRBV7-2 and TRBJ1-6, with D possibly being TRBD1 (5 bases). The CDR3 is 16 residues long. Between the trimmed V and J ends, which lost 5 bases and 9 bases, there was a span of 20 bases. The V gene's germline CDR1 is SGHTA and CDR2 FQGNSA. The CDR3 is CASSRQTRGITSPLHF. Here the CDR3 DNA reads TGTGCCAGCAGCCGTCAAACTCGGGGGATTACTTCACCCCTCCACTTT.

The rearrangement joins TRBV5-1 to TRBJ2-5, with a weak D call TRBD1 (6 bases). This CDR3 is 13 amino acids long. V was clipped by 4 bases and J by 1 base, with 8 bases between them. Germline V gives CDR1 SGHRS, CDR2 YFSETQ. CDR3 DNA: TGCGCCAGCAGCCCGGACAGCCAAGAGACCCAGTACTTC. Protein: CASSPDSQETQYF.

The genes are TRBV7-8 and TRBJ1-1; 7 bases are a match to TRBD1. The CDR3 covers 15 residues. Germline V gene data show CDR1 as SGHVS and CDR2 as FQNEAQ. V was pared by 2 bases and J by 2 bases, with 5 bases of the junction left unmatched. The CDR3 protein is CASSLQGGRNTEAFF. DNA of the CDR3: TGTGCCAGCAGCTTACAGGGGGGACGAAACACTGAAGCTTTCTTT.

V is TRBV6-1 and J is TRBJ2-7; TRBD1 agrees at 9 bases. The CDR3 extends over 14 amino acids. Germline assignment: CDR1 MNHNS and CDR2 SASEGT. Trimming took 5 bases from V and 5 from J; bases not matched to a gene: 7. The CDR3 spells CASSNRGRTHEQYF. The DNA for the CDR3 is TGTGCCAGCAGTAACAGGGGGCGCACCCACGAGCAGTACTTC.

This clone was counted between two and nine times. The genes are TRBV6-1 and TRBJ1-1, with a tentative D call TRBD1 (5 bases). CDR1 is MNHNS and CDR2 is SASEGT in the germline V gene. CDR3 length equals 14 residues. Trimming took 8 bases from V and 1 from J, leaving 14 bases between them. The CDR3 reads CASSIDSPNTEAFF. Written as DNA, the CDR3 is TGTGCCAGCTCCATCGACAGCCCGAACACTGAAGCTTTCTTT.

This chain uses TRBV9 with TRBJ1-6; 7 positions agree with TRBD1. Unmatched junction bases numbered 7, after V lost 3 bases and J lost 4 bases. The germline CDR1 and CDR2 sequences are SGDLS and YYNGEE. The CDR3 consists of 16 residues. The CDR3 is CASSAKGQTYNSPLHF. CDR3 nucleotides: TGTGCCAGCAGCGCCAAGGGACAGACATATAATTCACCCCTCCACTTT.

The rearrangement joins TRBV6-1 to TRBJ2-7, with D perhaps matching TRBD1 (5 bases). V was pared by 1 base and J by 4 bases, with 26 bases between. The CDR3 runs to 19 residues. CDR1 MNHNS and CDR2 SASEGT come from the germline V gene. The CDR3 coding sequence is TGTGCCAGCAGTGAAGGTTCCGTGGGGTTCCAGGGTGTTGCATACGAGCAGTACTTC. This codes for CASSEGSVGFQGVAYEQYF.

The CDR3 protein is CASTRDSGGASTQYF. DNA of the CDR3: TGTGCCTCGACTAGGGATAGCGGGGGGGCGAGTACGCAGTATTTT. The chain couples TRBV30 to TRBJ2-3, with 11 bases lining up with TRBD2. V was clipped by 7 bases and J by 8 bases; unmatched bases: 14. Germline V gene data show CDR1 as GTSNPN and CDR2 as SVGIG (reference sequence). This CDR3 is 15 amino acids long.

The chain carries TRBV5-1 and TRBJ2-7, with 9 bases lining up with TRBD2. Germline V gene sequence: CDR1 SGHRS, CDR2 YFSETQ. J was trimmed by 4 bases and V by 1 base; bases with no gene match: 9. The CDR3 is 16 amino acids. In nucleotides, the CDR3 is TGCGCCAGCAGCTTGTGGCGGGAGGGCCCCCAATACGAGCAGTACTTC. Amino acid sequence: CASSLWREGPQYEQYF.

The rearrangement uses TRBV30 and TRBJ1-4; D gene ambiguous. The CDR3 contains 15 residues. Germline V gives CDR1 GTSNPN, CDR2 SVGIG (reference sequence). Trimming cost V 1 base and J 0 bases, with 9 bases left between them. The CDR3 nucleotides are TGTGCCTGGAGTGACCCGGTGTCAACTAATGAAAAACTGTTTTTT. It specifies CAWSDPVSTNEKLFF.

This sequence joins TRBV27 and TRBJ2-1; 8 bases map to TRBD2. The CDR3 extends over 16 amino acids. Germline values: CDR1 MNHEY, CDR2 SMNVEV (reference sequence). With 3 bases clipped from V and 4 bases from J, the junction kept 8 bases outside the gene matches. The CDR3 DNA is TGTGCCAGCAGTTTTTTAAGCGGGGGCCCTTACAATGAGCAGTTCTTC. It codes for CASSFLSGGPYNEQFF.

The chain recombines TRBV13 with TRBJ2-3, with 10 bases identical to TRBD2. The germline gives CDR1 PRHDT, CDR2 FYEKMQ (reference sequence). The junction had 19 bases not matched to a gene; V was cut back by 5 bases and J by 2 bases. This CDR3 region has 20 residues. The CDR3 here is CASSPLGGLETSGYTDTQYF. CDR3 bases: TGTGCCAGCAGCCCACTGGGAGGGCTGGAGACTAGCGGGTACACAGATACGCAGTATTTT.

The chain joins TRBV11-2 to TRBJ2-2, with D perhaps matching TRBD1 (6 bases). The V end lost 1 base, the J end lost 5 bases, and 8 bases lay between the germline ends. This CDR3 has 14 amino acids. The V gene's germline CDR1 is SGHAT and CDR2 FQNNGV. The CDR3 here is CASSLARGTGELFF. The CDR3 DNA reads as TGTGCCAGCAGCTTAGCCAGGGGAACCGGGGAGCTGTTTTTT.

CDR3 sequence reads: CASSLRDRVNQPQHF. CDR3 DNA: TGTGCCAGCAGTTTACGGGACAGGGTCAATCAGCCCCAGCATTTT. The chain joins TRBV27 to TRBJ1-5; 9 positions match TRBD1. In germline, CDR1 is MNHEY, CDR2 SMNVEV (reference sequence). V dropped 2 bases and J dropped 3; count of bases not matched to a gene: 2. This CDR3 region has 15 residues.

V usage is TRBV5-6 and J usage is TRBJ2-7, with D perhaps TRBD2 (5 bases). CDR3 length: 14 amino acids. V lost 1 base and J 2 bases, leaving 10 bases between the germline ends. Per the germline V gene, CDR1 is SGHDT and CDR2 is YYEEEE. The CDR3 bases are TGTGCCAGCAGCTTGTGGCGGAGGCCCTACGAGCAGTACTTC. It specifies CASSLWRRPYEQYF.

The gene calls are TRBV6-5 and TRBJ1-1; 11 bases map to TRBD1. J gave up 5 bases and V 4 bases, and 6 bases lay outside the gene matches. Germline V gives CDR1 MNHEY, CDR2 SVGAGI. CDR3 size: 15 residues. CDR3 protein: CASSSPGTGGTEAFF. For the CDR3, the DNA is TGTGCCAGCAGTTCCCCCGGGACAGGGGGAACTGAAGCTTTCTTT.

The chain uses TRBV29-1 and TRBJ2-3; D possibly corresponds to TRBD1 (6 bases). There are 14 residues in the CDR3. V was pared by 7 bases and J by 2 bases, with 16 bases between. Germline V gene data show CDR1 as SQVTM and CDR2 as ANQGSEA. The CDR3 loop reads CSAGQLLNTDTQYF. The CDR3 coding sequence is TGCAGCGCTGGACAGCTCTTGAACACAGATACGCAGTATTTT.

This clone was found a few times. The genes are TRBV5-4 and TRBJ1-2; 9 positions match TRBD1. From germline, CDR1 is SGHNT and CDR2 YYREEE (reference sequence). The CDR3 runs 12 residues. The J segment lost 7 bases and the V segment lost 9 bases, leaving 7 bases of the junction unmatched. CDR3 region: CATTGGSRGYTF. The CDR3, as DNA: TGTGCCACGACAGGGGGTAGTCGTGGCTACACCTTC.

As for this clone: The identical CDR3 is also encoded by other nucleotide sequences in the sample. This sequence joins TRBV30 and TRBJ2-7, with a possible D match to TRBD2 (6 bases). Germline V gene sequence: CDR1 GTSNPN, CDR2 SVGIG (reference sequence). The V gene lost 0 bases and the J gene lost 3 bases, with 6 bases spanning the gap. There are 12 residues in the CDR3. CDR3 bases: TGTGCCTGGAGTGTGGGGGGCTACGAGCAGTACTTC. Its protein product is CAWSVGGYEQYF. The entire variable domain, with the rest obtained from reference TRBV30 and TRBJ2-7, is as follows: SQTIHQWPATLVQPVGSPLSLECTVEGTSNPNLYWYRQAAGRGLQLLFYSVGIGQISSEVPQNLSASRPQDRQFILSSKKLLLSDSGFYLCAWSVGGYEQYFGPGTRLTVT.

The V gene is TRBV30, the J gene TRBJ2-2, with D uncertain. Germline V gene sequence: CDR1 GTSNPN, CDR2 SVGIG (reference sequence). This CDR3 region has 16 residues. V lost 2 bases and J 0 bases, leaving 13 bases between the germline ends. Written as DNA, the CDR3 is TGTGCCTGGAGTTTGTTAGTGCCTCCGAACACCGGGGAGCTGTTTTTT. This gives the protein CAWSLLVPPNTGELFF.